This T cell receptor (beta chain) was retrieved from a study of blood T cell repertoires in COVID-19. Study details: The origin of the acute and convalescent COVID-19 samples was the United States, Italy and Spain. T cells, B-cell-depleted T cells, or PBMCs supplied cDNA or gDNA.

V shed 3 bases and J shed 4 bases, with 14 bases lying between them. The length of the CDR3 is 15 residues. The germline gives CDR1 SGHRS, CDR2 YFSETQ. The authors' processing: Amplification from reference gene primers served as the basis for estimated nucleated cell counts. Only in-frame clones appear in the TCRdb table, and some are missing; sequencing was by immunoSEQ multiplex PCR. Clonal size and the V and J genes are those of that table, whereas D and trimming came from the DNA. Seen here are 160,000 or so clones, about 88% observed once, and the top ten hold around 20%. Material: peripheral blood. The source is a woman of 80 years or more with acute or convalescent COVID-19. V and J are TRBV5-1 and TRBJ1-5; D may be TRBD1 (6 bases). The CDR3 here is CASSWGSGTNQPQHF. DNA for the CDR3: TGCGCCAGCAGCTGGGGTTCCGGGACAAATCAGCCCCAGCATTTT.